The entry below gives a single T cell receptor (beta chain) sequence along with its context. Its antigen is as yet unknown. Using its own MiXCR run on the 5' RACE reads, TCRdb lists one record per CDR3 protein. The sample has some 600,000 distinct CDR3 sequences, approximately 13% seen once. V gave up 3 bases and J gave up 4 bases, with 6 bases separating them. The germline gives CDR1 MNHNY, CDR2 SVGAGI (reference sequence). This CDR3 comprises 12 residues. The data are from a study of T cells after yellow fever vaccination. About the research overall: In the case of low-cell-number fractions, SMART-Seq v4 Ultra Low Input was used for preparation. Overall study results and limits: Weaker in magnitude, the secondary response showed a faster peak on day 5 versus 15. CD4 and CD8 compartments shared a small share of clonotypes, likely from convergent recombination. Most clones from primary vaccination resurfaced after the booster (around 95% CD4, about 91% CD8).

This clonotype was sampled from a man between 25 and 39 years old who received the YFV17D yellow fever vaccine. The chain recombines TRBV6-6 with TRBJ2-5; D is uncertain. Sequences were derived from PBMCs, sampled on the day of the yellow fever booster vaccination. The CDR3 reads CASSYGPETQYF. The CDR3 nucleotides are TGTGCCAGCAGTTATGGTCCAGAGACCCAGTACTTC.